The rows below give T cell receptor beta chains drawn from one sample of a study of T cells after somatic rescue of genetic block. The method was immunoSEQ multiplex PCR; TCRdb's version includes in-frame clones alone and lacks a portion of them. The repertoire has tens of thousands of clones, about 90% of them found once; the top ten carry around 3%. The sample comprised peripheral blood mononuclear cells (PBMCs). These receptors were collected from a man aged 35-49 years. Each CDR3 is given with its conserved first and last residue.

cdr3_length j_call v_call cdr3_aa
16 TRBJ2-1 TRBV9 CASSEQGGLTSVEQFF
14 TRBJ2-7 TRBV19 CATREGVWPHEQYF
12 TRBJ2-3 TRBV19 CASTTETDTQYF
12 TRBJ2-3 TRBV10-2 CACGGGTDTQYF
11 TRBJ2-7 TRBV25-1 CASRYRAEQYF
16 TRBJ2-2 TRBV12-1 CASSFGLAGNTGELFF
13 TRBJ1-1 TRBV28 CASRPHRSTEAFF
14 TRBJ2-7 TRBV11-2 CASSLGPGQYEQYF
17 TRBJ1-1 TRBV6-1 CASSEARWDRGGTEAFF
10 TRBJ2-5 TRBV5-1 CASRGETQYF
19 TRBJ2-7 TRBV27 CASSFRTGGGVLISYEQYF
15 TRBJ1-3 TRBV5-4 CASSGTGGAGNTIYF
14 TRBJ2-1 TRBV27 CASSLDAPWDEQFF
13 TRBJ2-7 TRBV7-2 CASSFFGSYEQYF
17 TRBJ2-1 TRBV27 CASSLDPGTSVYNEQFF
15 TRBJ1-4 TRBV5-4 CASSFQGAANEKLFF
12 TRBJ1-1 TRBV6-5 CASSPGATEAFF
13 TRBJ1-1 TRBV19 CASRGTPNTEAFF
16 TRBJ2-3 TRBV5-6 CASSLDLTRGTDTQYF
14 TRBJ2-2 TRBV9 CASTTGPNTGELFF
16 TRBJ2-5 TRBV7-9 CASSLDGTSGAETQYF
15 TRBJ2-7 TRBV4-1 CASSPRTGEGYEQYF